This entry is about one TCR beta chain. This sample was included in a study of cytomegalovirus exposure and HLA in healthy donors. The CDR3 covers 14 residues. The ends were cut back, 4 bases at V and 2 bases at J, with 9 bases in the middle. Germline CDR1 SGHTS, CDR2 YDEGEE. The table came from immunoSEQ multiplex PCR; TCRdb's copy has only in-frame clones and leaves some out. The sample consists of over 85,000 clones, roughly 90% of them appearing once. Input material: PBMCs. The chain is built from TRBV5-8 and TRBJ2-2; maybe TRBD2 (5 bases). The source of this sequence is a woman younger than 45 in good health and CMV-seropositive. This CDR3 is CASSVDYNTGELFF. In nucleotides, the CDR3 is TGTGCCAGCAGCGTAGACTATAACACCGGGGAGCTGTTTTTT.